This record concerns one TCR beta chain sequence. Its antigen is unidentified. The data originate from a study of PD-L1 blockade in urothelial cancer. For the study at large: It was in 2014 that patients started atezolizumab at 1,200 mg intravenously every 3 weeks. Study observations and caveats: In blood sampled pretreatment, TCR clonality below the median predicted better survival.

Clones were sequenced by immunoSEQ multiplex PCR, and TCRdb holds only the in-frame ones, with some missing. The table lists some 15,000 clones, around 89% of them singletons. The V segment lost 4 bases and the J segment 5 bases; nucleotides outside the gene matches: 3. The CDR3 totals 16 residues. Germline V gene lookup returns CDR1 SGHNT and CDR2 YYREEE (reference sequence). This sequence was found in a man aged 70-80 years with urothelial cancer. The starting material was PBMCs, obtained around atezolizumab (anti-PD-L1) treatment. The chain couples TRBV5-4 to TRBJ2-1; 16 nucleotides align to TRBD2. CDR3 residues: CASSPGTSGGDNEQFF. The CDR3 DNA reads TGTGCCAGCAGCCCCGGGACTAGCGGGGGGGACAATGAGCAGTTCTTC.